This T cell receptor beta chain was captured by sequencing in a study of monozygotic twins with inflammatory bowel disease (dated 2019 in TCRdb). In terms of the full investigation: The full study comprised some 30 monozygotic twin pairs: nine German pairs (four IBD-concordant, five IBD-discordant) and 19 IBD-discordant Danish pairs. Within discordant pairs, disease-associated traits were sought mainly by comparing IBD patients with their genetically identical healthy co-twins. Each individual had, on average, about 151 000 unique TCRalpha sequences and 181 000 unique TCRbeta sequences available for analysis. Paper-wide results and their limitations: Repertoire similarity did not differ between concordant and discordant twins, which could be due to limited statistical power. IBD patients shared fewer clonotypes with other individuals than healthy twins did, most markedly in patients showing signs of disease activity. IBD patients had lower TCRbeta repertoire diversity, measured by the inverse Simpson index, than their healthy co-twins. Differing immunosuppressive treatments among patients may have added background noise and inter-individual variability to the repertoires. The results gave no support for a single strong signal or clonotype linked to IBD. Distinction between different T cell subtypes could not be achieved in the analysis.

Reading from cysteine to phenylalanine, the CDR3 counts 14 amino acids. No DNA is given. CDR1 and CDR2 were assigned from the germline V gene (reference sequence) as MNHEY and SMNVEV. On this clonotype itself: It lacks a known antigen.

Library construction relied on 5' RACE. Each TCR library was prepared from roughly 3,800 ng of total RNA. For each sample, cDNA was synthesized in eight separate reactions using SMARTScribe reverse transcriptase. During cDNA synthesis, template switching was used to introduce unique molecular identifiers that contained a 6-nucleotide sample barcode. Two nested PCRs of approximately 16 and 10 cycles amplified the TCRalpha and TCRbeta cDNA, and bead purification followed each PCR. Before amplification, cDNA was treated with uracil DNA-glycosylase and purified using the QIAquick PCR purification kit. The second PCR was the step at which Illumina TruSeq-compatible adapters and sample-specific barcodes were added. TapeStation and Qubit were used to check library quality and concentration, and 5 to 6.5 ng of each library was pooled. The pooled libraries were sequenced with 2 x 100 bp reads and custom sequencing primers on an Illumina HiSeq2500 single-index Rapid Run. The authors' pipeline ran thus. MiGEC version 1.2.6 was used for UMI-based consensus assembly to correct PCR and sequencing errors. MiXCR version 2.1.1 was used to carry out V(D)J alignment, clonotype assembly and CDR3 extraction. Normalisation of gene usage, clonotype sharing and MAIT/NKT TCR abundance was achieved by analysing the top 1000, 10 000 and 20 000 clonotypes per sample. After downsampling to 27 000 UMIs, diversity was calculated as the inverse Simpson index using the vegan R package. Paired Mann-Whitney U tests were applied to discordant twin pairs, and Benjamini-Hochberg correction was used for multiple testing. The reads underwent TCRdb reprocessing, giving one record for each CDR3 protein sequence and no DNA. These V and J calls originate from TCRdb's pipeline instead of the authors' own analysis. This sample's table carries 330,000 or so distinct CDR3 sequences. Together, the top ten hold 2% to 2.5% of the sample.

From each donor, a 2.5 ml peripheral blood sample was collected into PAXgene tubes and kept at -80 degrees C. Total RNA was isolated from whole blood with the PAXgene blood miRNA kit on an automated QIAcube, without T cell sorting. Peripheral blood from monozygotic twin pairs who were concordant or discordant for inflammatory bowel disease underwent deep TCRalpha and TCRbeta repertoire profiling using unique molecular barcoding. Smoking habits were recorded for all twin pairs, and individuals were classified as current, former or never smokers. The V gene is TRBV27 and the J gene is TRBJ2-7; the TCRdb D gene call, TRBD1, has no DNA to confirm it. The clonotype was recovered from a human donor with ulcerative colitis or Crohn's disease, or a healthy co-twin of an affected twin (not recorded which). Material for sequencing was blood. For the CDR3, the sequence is CASKKTLGHSEQYF.